The T cell receptor (beta chain) described here comes from a study of T-cell reconstitution after alpha-beta-depleted transplantation in children. Between the trimmed V and J ends, which lost 4 bases and 4 bases, there was a span of 15 bases. This CDR3 comprises 15 residues. Germline assignment: CDR1 SGHKS and CDR2 YYEKEE (reference sequence). Preparation of the TCRbeta library was carried out with unique molecular identifiers. TCRdb reprocessed the PCR reads with MiXCR, giving one entry per CDR3 protein. The sample has about 540,000 distinct CDR3 sequences, about 17% seen once. This clonotype turned up a few times.

The starting material was PBMCs from the stem cell graft donor, obtained from the stem cell graft. The rearrangement joins TRBV5-5 to TRBJ1-3; D not certain. The TCR comes from a human donor who donated a stem cell graft to a child with acute lymphoblastic leukemia. CDR3 DNA: TGTGCCAGCAGCCCAGCACTGACTTTCGGAAACACCATATATTTT. Translating it yields CASSPALTFGNTIYF.